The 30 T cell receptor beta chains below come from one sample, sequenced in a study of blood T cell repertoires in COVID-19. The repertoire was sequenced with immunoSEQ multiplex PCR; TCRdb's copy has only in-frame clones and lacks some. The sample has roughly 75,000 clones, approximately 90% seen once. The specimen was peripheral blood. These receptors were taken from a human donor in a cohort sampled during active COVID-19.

The DNA of the CDR3 is TGTGCCAGCAGCGCGCAACCGGTGACTAGCGGTGTTAGCGGTACGCAGTATTTT. This gives the protein CASSAQPVTSGVSGTQYF. The chain employs TRBV11-2 and TRBJ2-3, with 9 bases that match TRBD2. Germline CDR1 SGHAT, CDR2 FQNNGV. CDR3 length: 18 amino acids. J lost 8 bases, V lost 5 bases, and 20 bases had no gene match.

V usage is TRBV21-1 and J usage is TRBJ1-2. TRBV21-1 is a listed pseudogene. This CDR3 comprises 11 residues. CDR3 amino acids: CARRGLYGYTF. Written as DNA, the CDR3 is TGTGCCAGACGGGGACTCTATGGCTACACCTTC.

CDR3 nucleotide sequence: TGTGCCAGCAGCTTAGAGACAGACATGAACACTGAAGCTTTCTTT. This translates into CASSLETDMNTEAFF. The chain recombines TRBV7-6 with TRBJ1-1; TRBD1 is a possible D gene (5 bases). Germline CDR1 reads SGHVS; CDR2 reads FNYEAQ. The CDR3 consists of 15 residues. Trimming removed 1 base at V and 0 bases at J, with 9 bases between. The entire variable domain, with the rest obtained from reference TRBV7-6 and TRBJ1-1, is as follows: GAGVSQSPRYKVTKRGQDVALRCDPISGHVSLYWYRQALGQGPEFLTYFNYEAQQDKSGLPNDRFSAERPEGSISTLTIQRTEQRDSAMYRCASSLETDMNTEAFFGQGTRLTVV.

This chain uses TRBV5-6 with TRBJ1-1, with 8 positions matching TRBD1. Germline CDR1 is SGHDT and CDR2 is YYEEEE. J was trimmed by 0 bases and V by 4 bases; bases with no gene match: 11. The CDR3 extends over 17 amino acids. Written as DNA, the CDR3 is TGTGCCAGCAGCCTCGGACAGGGACACTTGATGAACACTGAAGCTTTCTTT. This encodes CASSLGQGHLMNTEAFF.

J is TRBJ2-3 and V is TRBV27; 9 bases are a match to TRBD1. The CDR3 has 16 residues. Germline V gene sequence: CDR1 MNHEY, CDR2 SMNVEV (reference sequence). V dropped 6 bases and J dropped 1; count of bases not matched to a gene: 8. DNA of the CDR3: TGTGCCAGCAGCTTACGCGGGGACAGGGGCACAGATACGCAGTATTTT. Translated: CASSLRGDRGTDTQYF.

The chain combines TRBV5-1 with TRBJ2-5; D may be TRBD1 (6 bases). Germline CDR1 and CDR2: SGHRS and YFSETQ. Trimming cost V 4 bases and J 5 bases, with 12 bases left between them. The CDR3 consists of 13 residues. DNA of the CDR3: TGCGCCAGCAGCATACAGGGATGGGAGACCCAGTACTTC. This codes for CASSIQGWETQYF.

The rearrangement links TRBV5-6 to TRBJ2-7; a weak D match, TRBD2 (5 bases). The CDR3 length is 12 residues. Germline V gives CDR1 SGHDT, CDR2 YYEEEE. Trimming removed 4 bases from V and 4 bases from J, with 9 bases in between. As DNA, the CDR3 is TGTGCCAGCAGCCTGGGAGATTACGAGCAGTACTTC. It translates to CASSLGDYEQYF. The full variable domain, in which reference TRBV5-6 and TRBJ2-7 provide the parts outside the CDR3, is DAGVTQSPTHLIKTRGQQVTLRCSPKSGHDTVSWYQQALGQGPQFIFQYYEEEERQRGNFPDRFSGHQFPNYSSELNVNALLLGDSALYLCASSLGDYEQYFGPGTRLTVT.

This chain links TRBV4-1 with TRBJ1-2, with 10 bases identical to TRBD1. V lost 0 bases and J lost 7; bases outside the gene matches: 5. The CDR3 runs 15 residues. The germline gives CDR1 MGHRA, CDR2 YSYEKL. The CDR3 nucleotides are TGCGCCAGCAGCCAAGATTTGACAGGGGGCTCTGGCTACACCTTC. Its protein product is CASSQDLTGGSGYTF.

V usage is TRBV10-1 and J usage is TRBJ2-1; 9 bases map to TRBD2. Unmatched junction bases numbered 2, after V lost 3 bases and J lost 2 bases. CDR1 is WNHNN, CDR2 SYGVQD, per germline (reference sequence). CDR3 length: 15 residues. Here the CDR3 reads CASSDGTSPYNEQFF. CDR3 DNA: TGCGCCAGCAGTGATGGGACTAGCCCCTACAATGAGCAGTTCTTC.

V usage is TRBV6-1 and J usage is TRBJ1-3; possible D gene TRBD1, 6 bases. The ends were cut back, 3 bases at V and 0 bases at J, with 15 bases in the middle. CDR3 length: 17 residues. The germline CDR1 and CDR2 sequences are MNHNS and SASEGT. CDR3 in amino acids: CASSEGGPTVSGNTIYF. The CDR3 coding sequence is TGTGCCAGCAGTGAGGGGGGGCCCACAGTCTCTGGAAACACCATATATTTT.

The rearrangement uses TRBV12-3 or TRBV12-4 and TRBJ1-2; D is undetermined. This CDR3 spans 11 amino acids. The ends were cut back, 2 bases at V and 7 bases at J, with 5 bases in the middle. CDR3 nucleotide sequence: TGTGCCAGCAGTTTACAGTCTGGCTACACCTTC. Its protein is CASSLQSGYTF.

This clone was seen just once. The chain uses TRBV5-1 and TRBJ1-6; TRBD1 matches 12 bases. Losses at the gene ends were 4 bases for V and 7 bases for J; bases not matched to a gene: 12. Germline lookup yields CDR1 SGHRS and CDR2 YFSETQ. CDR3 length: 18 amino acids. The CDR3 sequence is CASSPGTGGPIDNSPLHF. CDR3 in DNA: TGCGCCAGCAGCCCAGGGACAGGGGGCCCGATTGACAATTCACCCCTCCACTTT.

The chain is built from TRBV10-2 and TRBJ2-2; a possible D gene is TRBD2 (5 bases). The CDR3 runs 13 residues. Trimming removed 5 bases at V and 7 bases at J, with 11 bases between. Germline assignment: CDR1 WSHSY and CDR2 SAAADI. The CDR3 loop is CASSPTGNGELFF. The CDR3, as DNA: TGCGCCAGCAGTCCTACGGGGAACGGGGAGCTGTTTTTT.

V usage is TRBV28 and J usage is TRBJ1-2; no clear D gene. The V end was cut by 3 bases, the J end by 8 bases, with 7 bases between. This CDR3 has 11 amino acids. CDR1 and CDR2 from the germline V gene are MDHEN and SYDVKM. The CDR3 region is CASSFQWGYTF. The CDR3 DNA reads TGTGCCAGCAGTTTCCAGTGGGGCTACACCTTC.

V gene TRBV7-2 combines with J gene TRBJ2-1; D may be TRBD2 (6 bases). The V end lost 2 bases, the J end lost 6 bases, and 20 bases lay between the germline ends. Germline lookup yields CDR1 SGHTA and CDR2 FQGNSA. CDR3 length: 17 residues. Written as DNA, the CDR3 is TGTGCCAGCAGCTTATGGTCCGGACTACCCCAATCCAATGAGCAGTTCTTC. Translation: CASSLWSGLPQSNEQFF.

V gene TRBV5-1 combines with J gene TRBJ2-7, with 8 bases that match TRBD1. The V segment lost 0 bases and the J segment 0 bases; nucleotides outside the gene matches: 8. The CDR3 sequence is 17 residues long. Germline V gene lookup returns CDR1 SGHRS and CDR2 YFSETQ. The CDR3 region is CASSLVGQALSSYEQYF. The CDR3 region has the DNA TGCGCCAGCAGCTTGGTGGGACAGGCGCTAAGCTCCTACGAGCAGTACTTC.

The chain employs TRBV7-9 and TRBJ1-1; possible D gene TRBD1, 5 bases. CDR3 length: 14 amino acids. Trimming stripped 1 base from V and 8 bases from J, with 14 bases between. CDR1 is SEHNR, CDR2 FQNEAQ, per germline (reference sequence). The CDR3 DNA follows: TGTGCCAGCAGCTTAGGGCGGGGGGACCCAGAAGCTTTCTTT. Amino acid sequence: CASSLGRGDPEAFF.

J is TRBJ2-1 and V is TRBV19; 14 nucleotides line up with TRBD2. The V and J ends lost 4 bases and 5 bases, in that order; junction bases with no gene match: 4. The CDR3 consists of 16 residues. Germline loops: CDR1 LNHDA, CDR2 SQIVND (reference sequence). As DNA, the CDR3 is TGTGCCAGTAGTAGGGGACTAGCGGGGGTCGACAATGAGCAGTTCTTC. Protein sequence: CASSRGLAGVDNEQFF.

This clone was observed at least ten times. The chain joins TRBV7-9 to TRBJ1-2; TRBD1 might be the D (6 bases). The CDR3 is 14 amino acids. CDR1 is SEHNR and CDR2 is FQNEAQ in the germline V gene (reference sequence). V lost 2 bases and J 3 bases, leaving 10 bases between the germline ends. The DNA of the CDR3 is TGTGCCAGCAGCTTACAGGGGATCGACTATGGCTACACCTTC. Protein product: CASSLQGIDYGYTF.

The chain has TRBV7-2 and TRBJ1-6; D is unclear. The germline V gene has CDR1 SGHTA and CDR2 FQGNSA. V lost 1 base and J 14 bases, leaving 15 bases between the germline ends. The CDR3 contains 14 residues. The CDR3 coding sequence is TGTGCCAGCAGCTTAGGGACGGGGAGTATGGCCCTCCACTTT. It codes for CASSLGTGSMALHF.

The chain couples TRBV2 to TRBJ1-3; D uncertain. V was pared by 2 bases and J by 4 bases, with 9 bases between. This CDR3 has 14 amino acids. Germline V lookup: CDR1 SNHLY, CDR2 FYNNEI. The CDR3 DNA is TGTGCCAGCAGTGAAATTCGAGGGGGAAACACCATATATTTT. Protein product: CASSEIRGGNTIYF.

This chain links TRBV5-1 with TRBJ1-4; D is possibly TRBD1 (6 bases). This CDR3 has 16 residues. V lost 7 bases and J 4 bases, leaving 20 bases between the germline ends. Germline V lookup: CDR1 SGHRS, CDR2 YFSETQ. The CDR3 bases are TGCGCCAGCGGGGCAGGGGACATGGCCCGTAATGAAAAACTGTTTTTT. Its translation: CASGAGDMARNEKLFF.

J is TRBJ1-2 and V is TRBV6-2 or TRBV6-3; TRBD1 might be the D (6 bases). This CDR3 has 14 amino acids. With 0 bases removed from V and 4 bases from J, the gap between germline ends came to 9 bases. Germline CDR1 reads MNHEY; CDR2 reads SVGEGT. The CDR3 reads CASSYSGTLYGYTF. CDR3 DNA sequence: TGTGCCAGCAGTTACTCCGGGACACTCTATGGCTACACCTTC.

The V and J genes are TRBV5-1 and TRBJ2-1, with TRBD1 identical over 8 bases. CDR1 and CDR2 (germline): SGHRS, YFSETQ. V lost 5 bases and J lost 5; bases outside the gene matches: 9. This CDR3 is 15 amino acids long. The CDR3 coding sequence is TGCGCCAGCAGTCCTGGGGGGACAGGCAACAATGAGCAGTTCTTC. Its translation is CASSPGGTGNNEQFF.

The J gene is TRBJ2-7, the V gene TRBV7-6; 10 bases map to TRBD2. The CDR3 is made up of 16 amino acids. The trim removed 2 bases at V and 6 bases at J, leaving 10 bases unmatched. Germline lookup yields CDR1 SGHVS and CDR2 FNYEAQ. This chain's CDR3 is CASSLSWASGGFEQYF. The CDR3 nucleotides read TGTGCCAGCAGCTTAAGCTGGGCTAGCGGGGGTTTCGAGCAGTACTTC.

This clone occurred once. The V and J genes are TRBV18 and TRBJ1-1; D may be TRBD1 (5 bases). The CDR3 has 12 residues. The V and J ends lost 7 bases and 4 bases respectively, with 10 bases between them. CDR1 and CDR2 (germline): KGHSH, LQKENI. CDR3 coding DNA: TGTGCCAGCTGGGGGGGTAGCACTGAAGCTTTCTTT. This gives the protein CASWGGSTEAFF.

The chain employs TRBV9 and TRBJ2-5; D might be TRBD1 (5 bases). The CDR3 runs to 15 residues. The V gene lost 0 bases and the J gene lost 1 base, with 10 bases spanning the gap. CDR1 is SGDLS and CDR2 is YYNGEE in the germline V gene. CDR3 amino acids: CASSVVGQAQETQYF. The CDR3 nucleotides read TGTGCCAGCAGCGTAGTGGGGCAGGCCCAAGAGACCCAGTACTTC.

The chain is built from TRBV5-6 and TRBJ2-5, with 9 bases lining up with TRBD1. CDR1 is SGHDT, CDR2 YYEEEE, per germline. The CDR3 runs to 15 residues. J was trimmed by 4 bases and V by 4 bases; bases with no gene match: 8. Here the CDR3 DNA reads TGTGCCAGCAGCCGTGGGACAGGGAATGGAGAGACCCAGTACTTC. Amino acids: CASSRGTGNGETQYF.

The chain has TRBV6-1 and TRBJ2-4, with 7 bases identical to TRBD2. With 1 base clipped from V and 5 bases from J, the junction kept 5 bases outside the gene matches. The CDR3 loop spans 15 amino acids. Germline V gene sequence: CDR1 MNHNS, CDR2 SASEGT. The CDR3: CASSEGVRGENIQYF. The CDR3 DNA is TGTGCCAGCAGTGAAGGGGTCCGGGGGGAAAACATTCAGTACTTC.

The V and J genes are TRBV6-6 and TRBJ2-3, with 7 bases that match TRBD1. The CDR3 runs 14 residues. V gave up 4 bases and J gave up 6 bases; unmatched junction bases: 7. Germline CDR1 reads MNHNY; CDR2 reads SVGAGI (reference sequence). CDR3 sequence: CASSSYRGSDTQYF. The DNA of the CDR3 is TGTGCCAGCAGTTCGTACAGGGGATCGGATACGCAGTATTTT.